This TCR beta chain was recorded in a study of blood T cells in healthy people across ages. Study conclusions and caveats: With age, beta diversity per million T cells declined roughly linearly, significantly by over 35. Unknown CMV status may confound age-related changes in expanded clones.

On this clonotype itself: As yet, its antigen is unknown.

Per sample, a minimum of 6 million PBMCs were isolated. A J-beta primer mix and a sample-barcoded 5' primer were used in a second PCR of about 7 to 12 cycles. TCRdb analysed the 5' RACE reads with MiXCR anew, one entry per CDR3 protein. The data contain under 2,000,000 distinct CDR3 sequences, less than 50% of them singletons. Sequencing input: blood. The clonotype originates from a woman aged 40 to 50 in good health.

The chain's CDR3 is CASSFGRGQGNQPQHF. CDR3 coding DNA: TGTGCCAGCAGTTTTGGGAGGGGGCAAGGCAATCAGCCCCAGCATTTT. The chain couples TRBV12-3 or TRBV12-4 to TRBJ1-5; 7 bases map to TRBD1. J was trimmed by 2 bases and V by 3 bases; bases with no gene match: 7. This CDR3 is 16 amino acids long.